This is a list of T cell receptor beta chains from one sample in a study of shared clonotypes between healthy human individuals. Only in-frame clones appear in the TCRdb table, and some are missing; sequencing was by immunoSEQ multiplex PCR. Of 1.6 million or so clones listed, 98% to 99% are singletons. Sequencing was done on a sample of naive CD4+ T cells sorted from blood. Receptors originate from a man aged 25 to 40 in good health. Both conserved end residues are part of each CDR3.

16 TRBV5-1 CASSPGWTSGHNEQFF
14 TRBV7-9 CASSVSTLPDEQYF
12 TRBV2 CASSRFTGELFF
14 TRBV28 CASSPPLQGRMQYF
12 TRBV7-2 CASSLDLHEQYF
18 TRBV18 CASSPISGTGDINYGYTF
15 TRBV5-1 CASSLFQRGLDEQYF
15 TRBV5-4 CASSYRGRGTGELFF
16 TRBV9 CASSPRAGESYNEQFF
16 TRBV7-9 CASSLAKTGVSYEQYF
13 TRBV18 CASSSGNYNEQFF
17 TRBV13 CASSLRTSGISGNEQFF
15 TRBV9 CASSVGSGRVYEQYF
13 TRBV6-5 CASSYFMGSEQFF
17 TRBV7-2 CASSSPAGLRGNQPQHF
13 TRBV14 CASSQVLRGEQYF
13 TRBV29-1 CSVGQESNQPQHF
15 TRBV7-6 CASSRGTATSYEQYF
15 TRBV7-2 CASSLDRGSYNEQFF
15 TRBV7-3 CASSLTSAGVETQYF
15 TRBV9 CASSVRGGSGTEAFF
14 TRBV19 CASNKQESNYGYTF
17 TRBV5-4 CASSGAKSSRGTDTQYF
12 TRBV7-9 CASTLSRDTQYF
15 TRBV7-6 CASSPVGTGDYGYTF
15 TRBV5-1 CASSAWKGTTDTQYF
16 TRBV28 CASSLKGLYSNQPQHF
17 TRBV7-3 CASSFTRIGQLNTEAFF
15 TRBV11-2 CASSSTSGRPYEQYF
14 TRBV7-9 CASSRENRNQPQHF
13 TRBV6-5 CASSSFITPEQFF
17 TRBV11-3 CASSLSPLTSFAGELFF
12 TRBV6-1 CASTSLGGEQYF
11 TRBV5-4 CASSGTSEQFF
13 TRBV11-2 CASSSEIYNEQFF
15 TRBV27 CASSLRGQGRYEQYF
15 TRBV7-2 CASSREKGPNTEAFF
15 TRBV28 CASSFTLVRPMGQYF
15 TRBV11-3 CASSRDQGGADTQYF
17 TRBV7-2 CASSLDLAGHSYNEQFF
18 TRBV9 CASSVDGFVGLIKNEQFF
17 TRBV5-6 CASSFAAGVGYQETQYF
12 TRBV10-3 CAISEGVTEAFF
14 TRBV7-8 CASSPEGLPYEQYF
12 TRBV2 CASSEGGGELFF
16 TRBV11-3 CASSIRTSGSYNEQFF
14 TRBV2 CASPRGRTTHEQFF
12 TRBV29-1 CSVGSGVETQYF
13 TRBV5-6 CASSPGASYEQYF
15 TRBV18 CASSSLLGQVDEQFF
18 TRBV25-1 CASSGSLGEVRATGTQYF